A selection of T cell receptor beta chains follows, all from one sample in a study of T cell changes during pregnancy in multiple sclerosis. The table came from immunoSEQ multiplex PCR; TCRdb's copy has only in-frame clones and leaves some out. The table shows over 90,000 clones, with approximately 90% occurring only once. The sample consisted of peripheral blood, taken in the second trimester of pregnancy. The origin of the receptors is a female donor in good health, enrolled as a control in a pregnancy study. The CDR3 runs from the conserved cysteine through the conserved F or W. A D gene is named only where the DNA matches it firmly. Size is omitted from some rows. Given values are once, few, many or a class for expanded clones.

D: TRBD1; size: .; J: TRBJ1-6; length: 16; V: TRBV7-2; DNA: TGTGCCAGCAGCCCTCGACACCGGGACAGTAATTCACCCCTCCACTTT; CDR3: CASSPRHRDSNSPLHF
D: .; size: .; J: TRBJ1-4; length: 15; V: TRBV7-9; DNA: TGTGCCAGCAGCTTAGGAGGAGGTCCTAATGAAAAACTGTTTTTT; CDR3: CASSLGGGPNEKLFF
D: TRBD1; size: .; J: TRBJ2-5; length: 14; V: TRBV2; DNA: TGTGCCAGCACAGGACAGGGGGCTTTCGAGACCCAGTACTTC; CDR3: CASTGQGAFETQYF
D: .; size: .; J: TRBJ2-3; length: 14; V: TRBV7-2; DNA: TGTGCCACGGCACGGGCGGGTGTCACAGATACGCAGTATTTT; CDR3: CATARAGVTDTQYF
D: TRBD2; size: .; J: TRBJ2-7; length: 15; V: TRBV30; DNA: TGTGCCTGGAGCATGGGTGCGGGAGACGCCTACGAGCAGTACTTC; CDR3: CAWSMGAGDAYEQYF
D: .; size: few; J: TRBJ1-3; length: 13; V: TRBV2; DNA: TGTGCCAGTTCCCCTATCTCTGGAAACACCATATATTTT; CDR3: CASSPISGNTIYF
D: .; size: .; J: TRBJ1-3; length: 14; V: TRBV5-1; DNA: TGCGCCAGCAGCTTGGGGTTAGAAGGAAACACCATATATTTT; CDR3: CASSLGLEGNTIYF
D: TRBD1; size: .; J: TRBJ1-5; length: 15; V: TRBV18; DNA: TGTGCCAGCTCACCAATGGGGACAGGTAATCAGCCCCAGCATTTT; CDR3: CASSPMGTGNQPQHF
D: TRBD2; size: once; J: TRBJ2-3; length: 18; V: TRBV19; DNA: TGTGCCAGTACCAAGAATCCGCTAGCGGAAACTAGCACAGATACGCAGTATTTT; CDR3: CASTKNPLAETSTDTQYF
D: .; size: .; J: TRBJ1-5; length: 15; V: TRBV5-1; DNA: TGCGCCAGCAGCCTGTCCGGTTATAGCAATCAGCCCCAGCATTTT; CDR3: CASSLSGYSNQPQHF
D: TRBD2; size: .; J: TRBJ2-3; length: 12; V: TRBV6-6; DNA: TGTGCCAGCAGTTCGCGGGGGGATACGCAGTATTTT; CDR3: CASSSRGDTQYF
D: TRBD1; size: .; J: TRBJ1-2; length: 17; V: TRBV4-1; DNA: TGCGCCAGCAGCCACCCCAAGACAGGGCCAACACACGGTGGCTACACCTTC; CDR3: CASSHPKTGPTHGGYTF
D: .; size: .; J: TRBJ2-7; length: 15; V: TRBV13; DNA: TGTGCCAGCAGCTCCGGTCCCGCCGGGGCCTACGAGCAGTACTTC; CDR3: CASSSGPAGAYEQYF
D: .; size: .; J: TRBJ1-3; length: 18; V: TRBV19; DNA: TGTGCCAGTAGTATAGTAGGAGGCAGGGGCGACTCTGGAAACACCATATATTTT; CDR3: CASSIVGGRGDSGNTIYF
D: .; size: once; J: TRBJ1-1; length: 15; V: TRBV7-2; DNA: TGTGCCAGCAGCCTCCGGACTAGCAGGAACACTGAAGCTTTCTTT; CDR3: CASSLRTSRNTEAFF
D: TRBD2; size: .; J: TRBJ2-7; length: 16; V: TRBV7-6; DNA: TGTGCCAGCAGCTTAGATGGGGGACTAGCGGCCCACGAGCAGTACTTC; CDR3: CASSLDGGLAAHEQYF
D: TRBD1; size: once; J: TRBJ1-5; length: 18; V: TRBV7-2; DNA: TGTGCCAGCAGCTTACGAGGGACAGGCCCATATAGCAATCAGCCCCAGCATTTT; CDR3: CASSLRGTGPYSNQPQHF
D: TRBD1; size: .; J: TRBJ2-1; length: 13; V: TRBV28; DNA: TGTGCCAGCAGTAACAGGGGGCACAATGAGCAGTTCTTC; CDR3: CASSNRGHNEQFF
D: TRBD1; size: once; J: TRBJ1-2; length: 20; V: TRBV4-3; DNA: TGCGCCAGCAGCCAGGATTTCTCCGGGACAGCAATAGGGCTCTTCTATGGCTACACCTTC; CDR3: CASSQDFSGTAIGLFYGYTF
D: .; size: .; J: TRBJ2-3; length: 15; V: TRBV14; DNA: TGTGCCAGCAGCCAAGATCAAAACAGGGTGAATACGCAGTATTTT; CDR3: CASSQDQNRVNTQYF
D: TRBD1; size: .; J: TRBJ1-1; length: 17; V: TRBV7-6; DNA: TGTGCCAGCAGCGAAAGCCGACAGGGACTCATGAACACTGAAGCTTTCTTT; CDR3: CASSESRQGLMNTEAFF
D: .; size: .; J: TRBJ1-1; length: 14; V: TRBV29-1; DNA: TGCAGCACTCAAACGGACTTCCGGGACACTGAAGCTTTCTTT; CDR3: CSTQTDFRDTEAFF
D: .; size: .; J: TRBJ1-4; length: 15; V: TRBV11-2; DNA: TGTGCCAGCAGCTTAGGTGCAGGTACGGGAGAAAAACTGTTTTTT; CDR3: CASSLGAGTGEKLFF
D: .; size: .; J: TRBJ2-3; length: 15; V: TRBV6-5; DNA: TGTGCCAGCAGTTACTGGGGTCGGGGGACAGATACGCAGTATTTT; CDR3: CASSYWGRGTDTQYF
D: TRBD1; size: .; J: TRBJ1-2; length: 14; V: TRBV13; DNA: TGTGCCAGCACATTACAGGGGGAATCTGATGGCTACACCTTC; CDR3: CASTLQGESDGYTF
D: .; size: .; J: TRBJ1-2; length: 15; V: TRBV5-6; DNA: TGTGCCAGCAGCTGGGGGGTGGGCAGACACTATGGCTACACCTTC; CDR3: CASSWGVGRHYGYTF
D: TRBD1; size: .; J: TRBJ1-2; length: 13; V: TRBV6-5; DNA: TGTGCCAGCAGTTACGACAGGGCCTATGGCTACACCTTC; CDR3: CASSYDRAYGYTF
D: .; size: .; J: TRBJ1-5; length: 13; V: TRBV6-5; DNA: TGTGCCAGCAGTTCAGGGGTAAGCCAGCCCCAGCATTTT; CDR3: CASSSGVSQPQHF
D: .; size: .; J: TRBJ1-1; length: 13; V: TRBV9; DNA: TGTGCCAGCAGCCAGGGTGTGAACACTGAAGCTTTCTTT; CDR3: CASSQGVNTEAFF
D: TRBD1; size: .; J: TRBJ1-1; length: 14; V: TRBV18; DNA: TGTGCCAGCTCACCGGGGACAGGGCGCACTGAAGCTTTCTTT; CDR3: CASSPGTGRTEAFF
D: .; size: .; J: TRBJ1-5; length: 15; V: TRBV21-1; DNA: TGTGCCAGCAGCAAACCGGGGGGACAGGACCAGCCCCAGCATTTT; CDR3: CASSKPGGQDQPQHF
D: .; size: .; J: TRBJ1-1; length: 13; V: TRBV2; DNA: TGTGCCAGCGGGGCGGGGCGGGACACTGAAGCTTTCTTT; CDR3: CASGAGRDTEAFF
D: .; size: .; J: TRBJ2-1; length: 14; V: TRBV7-9; DNA: TGTGCCAGCAGCTTAGAGGCAGGGCACAATGAGCAGTTCTTC; CDR3: CASSLEAGHNEQFF
D: .; size: .; J: TRBJ2-3; length: 14; V: TRBV5-1; DNA: TGCGCCAGCAGCGCGGGACAGACCACAGATACGCAGTATTTT; CDR3: CASSAGQTTDTQYF
D: .; size: .; J: TRBJ1-1; length: 14; V: TRBV19; DNA: TGTGCCAGTAGTATCCGCGGGGCGAACACTGAAGCTTTCTTT; CDR3: CASSIRGANTEAFF
D: TRBD1; size: .; J: TRBJ2-7; length: 15; V: TRBV4-1; DNA: TGCGCCAGCAGCCCACCGGGACAGGTCTCCTACGAGCAGTACTTC; CDR3: CASSPPGQVSYEQYF
D: .; size: .; J: TRBJ2-1; length: 14; V: TRBV5-1; DNA: TGCGCCAGCAGCTTGGGCGGCTACTACAATGAGCAGTTCTTC; CDR3: CASSLGGYYNEQFF
D: TRBD2; size: .; J: TRBJ2-7; length: 14; V: TRBV5-4; DNA: TGTGCCAGCAGCTTCAGCGGGAGGGGTTACGAGCAGTACTTC; CDR3: CASSFSGRGYEQYF
D: .; size: .; J: TRBJ2-3; length: 14; V: TRBV27; DNA: TGTGCCAGCAGTCCCCGCTGGGACTCAGATACGCAGTATTTT; CDR3: CASSPRWDSDTQYF
D: TRBD2; size: .; J: TRBJ2-1; length: 18; V: TRBV5-8; DNA: TGTGCCAGCAGCTTGGCCCGGACCGCTGGACTAGCTGCTAGTGAGCAGTTCTTC; CDR3: CASSLARTAGLAASEQFF
D: .; size: .; J: TRBJ1-5; length: 15; V: TRBV6-1; DNA: TGTGCCAGCATGGGAGGGGGAGGGGGCAATCAGCCCCAGCATTTT; CDR3: CASMGGGGGNQPQHF
D: .; size: .; J: TRBJ2-3; length: 15; V: TRBV29-1; DNA: TGCAGCGTGTCTCCTGGGGGGGGCCACACAGATACGCAGTATTTT; CDR3: CSVSPGGGHTDTQYF
D: TRBD1; size: once; J: TRBJ2-3; length: 14; V: TRBV5-1; DNA: TGCGCCACAACAGGGGGCGACCGCACAGATACGCAGTATTTT; CDR3: CATTGGDRTDTQYF
D: .; size: .; J: TRBJ1-1; length: 15; V: TRBV6-6; DNA: TGTGCCAGCAGTCCTTGGAGCCCGCAGGGGACTGAAGCTTTCTTT; CDR3: CASSPWSPQGTEAFF
D: TRBD1; size: .; J: TRBJ1-1; length: 12; V: TRBV28; DNA: TGTGCCAGCAGTGACGGACAGGGAAGAGCTTTCTTT; CDR3: CASSDGQGRAFF
D: .; size: .; J: TRBJ1-1; length: 14; V: TRBV28; DNA: TGTGCCAGCATAGAGACAGCCTTGAACACTGAAGCTTTCTTT; CDR3: CASIETALNTEAFF
D: TRBD1; size: .; J: TRBJ1-5; length: 15; V: TRBV15; DNA: TGTGCCACCAGCAGAGTGGACAGGGGAGATCAGCCCCAGCATTTT; CDR3: CATSRVDRGDQPQHF
D: .; size: .; J: TRBJ2-2; length: 14; V: TRBV7-2; DNA: TGTGCCAGCAACCTAAACCCGAACACCGGGGAGCTGTTTTTT; CDR3: CASNLNPNTGELFF
D: .; size: .; J: TRBJ1-1; length: 14; V: TRBV5-4; DNA: TGTGCCAGCAGTAGACAGCAAATGAACACTGAAGCTTTCTTT; CDR3: CASSRQQMNTEAFF
D: TRBD2; size: .; J: TRBJ2-7; length: 15; V: TRBV15; DNA: TGTGCCACCAGCAGCGGCACTAGCGGGAGCCTGGAGCAGTACTTC; CDR3: CATSSGTSGSLEQYF
D: TRBD2; size: .; J: TRBJ2-7; length: 15; V: TRBV5-1; DNA: TGCGCCAGCAGCTTGGAAACGGGAGGGCCCTACGAGCAGTACTTC; CDR3: CASSLETGGPYEQYF
D: TRBD1; size: .; J: TRBJ1-2; length: 19; V: TRBV4-1; DNA: TGCGCCAGCAGCCAGGAGAAACGGCCCGGGACAGGGGATATGTATGGCTACACCTTC; CDR3: CASSQEKRPGTGDMYGYTF
D: .; size: .; J: TRBJ1-4; length: 14; V: TRBV7-8; DNA: TGTGCCAGCAGCTTAGGGGGGCTTAATGAAAAACTGTTTTTT; CDR3: CASSLGGLNEKLFF
D: TRBD2; size: .; J: TRBJ2-7; length: 15; V: TRBV2; DNA: TGTGCCAGCAGTGACTCTAGCGGGGGCTCCTACGAGCAGTACTTC; CDR3: CASSDSSGGSYEQYF
D: TRBD1; size: .; J: TRBJ1-4; length: 14; V: TRBV4-2; DNA: TGTGCCAGCAGCCGCGGACAGGGGAGAGAAAAACTGTTTTTT; CDR3: CASSRGQGREKLFF
D: .; size: .; J: TRBJ1-2; length: 15; V: TRBV5-1; DNA: TGCGCCAGCAGCTCTACAGGGTCCAACGGGTATGGCTACACCTTC; CDR3: CASSSTGSNGYGYTF
D: .; size: .; J: TRBJ2-3; length: 13; V: TRBV27; DNA: TGTGCCAGCACCAATTACAACACAGATACGCAGTATTTT; CDR3: CASTNYNTDTQYF
D: TRBD1; size: .; J: TRBJ1-2; length: 13; V: TRBV7-9; DNA: TGTGCCACCCAGGAGGGACAGGGGTCTGGCTACACCTTC; CDR3: CATQEGQGSGYTF
D: TRBD1; size: .; J: TRBJ1-2; length: 14; V: TRBV25-1; DNA: TGTGCCAGCACCCGGGGACAGGCGAACTATGGCTACACCTTC; CDR3: CASTRGQANYGYTF
D: .; size: .; J: TRBJ1-5; length: 14; V: TRBV30; DNA: TGTGCCTGGAGTGTACAAAGGGGCAGTCAGCCCCAGCATTTT; CDR3: CAWSVQRGSQPQHF